These 27 T cell receptor beta chains were sequenced from one sample in a study of blood T cell repertoires in COVID-19. TCRdb's table, derived via immunoSEQ multiplex PCR, lists solely in-frame clones and lacks some. The sample carries about 240,000 clones, roughly 80% recorded once. Specimen: peripheral blood. These receptors came from a woman aged 60 to 75 with active or convalescent COVID-19.

V gene TRBV2 combines with J gene TRBJ1-2; 9 bases are shared with TRBD1. Germline CDR1 SNHLY, CDR2 FYNNEI. Trimming cost V 6 bases and J 1 base; bases outside gene matches: 6. CDR3 length: 15 residues. The CDR3 nucleotides are TGTGCCAGCAGGGGAGGGGACAGGGATAACTATGGCTACACCTTC. Its translation is CASRGGDRDNYGYTF.

This chain connects TRBV29-1 to TRBJ2-3; the D gene is possibly TRBD1 (5 bases). The CDR3 runs 11 residues. Germline V lookup: CDR1 SQVTM, CDR2 ANQGSEA. The V and J ends lost 7 bases and 7 bases respectively, with 12 bases between them. The CDR3 is CSAQWGHTQYF. CDR3 bases: TGCAGCGCCCAATGGGGCCATACGCAGTATTTT.

This chain's CDR3 is CASSIDVTGELFF. The CDR3 nucleotides are TGTGCCAGTAGTATAGACGTCACCGGGGAGCTGTTTTTT. The V and J genes are TRBV19 and TRBJ2-2; D is ambiguous. V gave up 0 bases and J gave up 4 bases, with 3 bases separating them. CDR1 and CDR2 from the germline V gene are LNHDA and SQIVND (reference sequence). This CDR3 comprises 13 residues.

The chain couples TRBV28 to TRBJ2-3; the D gene is possibly TRBD2 (6 bases). V was cut by 11 bases and J by 2 bases, with 14 bases left in between. The CDR3 sequence is 13 residues long. Looked up from germline, CDR1 is MDHEN and CDR2 is SYDVKM. Here the CDR3 reads CAGGSGFTDTQYF. Here the CDR3 DNA reads TGTGCCGGGGGTAGCGGATTCACAGATACGCAGTATTTT.

This clone was detected only once. This sequence joins TRBV25-1 and TRBJ2-7; TRBD1 matches at 10 bases. Germline assignment: CDR1 MGHDK and CDR2 SYGVNS. V dropped 3 bases and J dropped 3; count of bases not matched to a gene: 8. The CDR3 length is 16 residues. The CDR3 sequence: CASSDIRDRGLYEQYF. The CDR3 DNA reads TGTGCCAGCAGTGACATACGGGACAGGGGCCTCTACGAGCAGTACTTC.

V is TRBV6-6 and J is TRBJ2-2, with 9 bases lining up with TRBD1. The trim removed 6 bases at V and 4 bases at J, leaving 9 bases unmatched. This CDR3 is 16 amino acids long. The V gene's germline CDR1 is MNHNY and CDR2 SVGAGI (reference sequence). Here the CDR3 DNA reads TGTGCCAGCAGGGGGGGGACAGGGCGGTTCACCGGGGAGCTGTTTTTT. Protein product: CASRGGTGRFTGELFF.

This clone was detected once. This chain uses TRBV6-5 with TRBJ1-4; D perhaps matches TRBD1 (6 bases). CDR1 is MNHEY, CDR2 SVGAGI, per germline. Trimming pared 5 bases from V and 8 bases from J, leaving 15 bases between. CDR3 size: 14 residues. In nucleotides, the CDR3 is TGTGCCAGCAGTCAGGGGAGGGCCGGCGAAAAACTGTTTTTT. Encoded protein: CASSQGRAGEKLFF.

The chain joins TRBV11-3 to TRBJ2-7, with a weak D call TRBD2 (6 bases). There are 14 residues in the CDR3. Looked up from germline, CDR1 is SGHNT and CDR2 is YENEEA. Trimming took off 5 bases at V and 2 bases at J, with 13 bases between the two ends. The CDR3 sequence: CASSPRGLTYEQYF. CDR3 nucleotides: TGTGCCAGCAGCCCACGGGGGTTGACCTACGAGCAGTACTTC.

The chain carries TRBV7-9 and TRBJ2-1, with D tentatively TRBD2 (5 bases). Trimming took 5 bases from V and 7 from J, leaving 15 bases between them. CDR1 is SEHNR and CDR2 is FQNEAQ in the germline V gene (reference sequence). The CDR3 covers 14 residues. Here the CDR3 DNA reads TGTGCCAGCAGCAAAGACGGGGATTGGAATGAGCAGTTCTTC. Translating it yields CASSKDGDWNEQFF.

In this sample, this clone turned up a few times. The genes are TRBV15 and TRBJ2-3; TRBD2 aligns across 9 bases. CDR3 length equals 15 residues. Germline CDR1 reads LNHNV; CDR2 reads YYDKDF (reference sequence). Trimming at V came to 2 bases and at J to 4 bases, leaving 4 bases not matched to a gene. The CDR3 nucleotides are TGTGCCACCAGCAGACCCACTAGCGGGTCAGATACGCAGTATTTT. Translation gives CATSRPTSGSDTQYF.

J is TRBJ1-2 and V is TRBV19; weak D call: TRBD1 (5 bases). CDR1 is LNHDA and CDR2 is SQIVND in the germline V gene (reference sequence). CDR3 length: 12 residues. V was pared by 4 bases and J by 5 bases, with 8 bases between. CDR3 bases: TGTGCCAGTAGTACCAAGGGGTATGGCTACACCTTC. Encoded protein: CASSTKGYGYTF.

The chain joins TRBV7-8 to TRBJ1-5, with D tentatively TRBD1 (6 bases). V shed 2 bases and J shed 0 bases, with 17 bases lying between them. CDR1 is SGHVS and CDR2 is FQNEAQ in the germline V gene. The CDR3 has 18 residues. The CDR3 spells CASSLTLQGLYSNQPQHF. CDR3 in DNA: TGTGCCAGCAGCTTAACTCTTCAGGGGCTATATAGCAATCAGCCCCAGCATTTT.

The chain links TRBV11-2 to TRBJ1-1; D is undetermined. Germline CDR1 reads SGHAT; CDR2 reads FQNNGV. CDR3 size: 13 residues. Deletions cut 5 bases from V and 3 bases from J, with 10 bases between. The chain's CDR3 is CASSASEYTEAFF. The CDR3 nucleotides read TGTGCCAGCAGCGCTAGCGAATACACTGAAGCTTTCTTT.

The CDR3 protein is CASSQIGQGNEKLFF. Here the CDR3 DNA reads TGTGCCAGCAGCCAGATCGGACAGGGAAATGAAAAACTGTTTTTT. The J gene is TRBJ1-4, the V gene TRBV7-6, with 8 bases fitting TRBD1. The length of the CDR3 is 15 residues. Looked up from germline, CDR1 is SGHVS and CDR2 is FNYEAQ. The J segment lost 5 bases and the V segment lost 5 bases, leaving 7 bases of the junction unmatched.

V is TRBV28 and J is TRBJ2-5; 9 positions match TRBD1. Germline V lookup: CDR1 MDHEN, CDR2 SYDVKM. The J segment lost 1 base and the V segment lost 5 bases, leaving 17 bases of the junction unmatched. The CDR3 covers 19 residues. CDR3 DNA sequence: TGTGCCAGCAGTGCACCAGGTCCCGGGACAGGGTCTCCCCAAGAGACCCAGTACTTC. Protein product: CASSAPGPGTGSPQETQYF.

The chain uses TRBV27 and TRBJ1-5; D is perhaps TRBD1 (5 bases). The CDR3 has 13 amino acids. V was cut by 4 bases and J by 8 bases, with 12 bases left in between. Germline V gene data show CDR1 as MNHEY and CDR2 as SMNVEV (reference sequence). The CDR3 region is CASSSREIEPQHF. The CDR3 region has the DNA TGTGCCAGCAGTTCCAGGGAAATTGAGCCCCAGCATTTT.

The chain is built from TRBV10-3 and TRBJ1-5; a weak D match, TRBD1 (5 bases). Per germline, CDR1 ENHRY and CDR2 SYGVKD. V gave up 3 bases and J gave up 8 bases, with 11 bases separating them. There are 13 residues in the CDR3. CDR3 region: CAISDGGGEPQHF. Written as DNA, the CDR3 is TGTGCCATCAGTGATGGGGGAGGGGAGCCCCAGCATTTT.

This rearrangement joins TRBV7-2 to TRBJ2-2; 7 bases are a match to TRBD1. Unmatched junction bases numbered 4, after V lost 2 bases and J lost 4 bases. Germline lookup yields CDR1 SGHTA and CDR2 FQGNSA. The CDR3 is made up of 15 amino acids. CDR3 residues: CASSLRGGPTGELFF. CDR3 DNA: TGTGCCAGCAGCTTACGAGGGGGCCCCACCGGGGAGCTGTTTTTT.

The chain links TRBV9 to TRBJ2-1, with a possible D match to TRBD2 (6 bases). Germline values: CDR1 SGDLS, CDR2 YYNGEE. V gave up 0 bases and J gave up 2 bases, with 12 bases separating them. The CDR3 is 16 amino acids. The CDR3 protein is CASSVAGSGTYNEQFF. The DNA for the CDR3 is TGTGCCAGCAGCGTAGCCGGGAGTGGGACCTACAATGAGCAGTTCTTC.

This clone was detected only a few times. V usage is TRBV2 and J usage is TRBJ2-7; 7 bases line up with TRBD1. The CDR3 length is 14 residues. CDR1 and CDR2 (germline): SNHLY, FYNNEI. After removal of 9 bases from V and 2 bases from J, the junction contained 10 bases not matched to a gene. CDR3 region: CASRIGTATYEQYF. CDR3 DNA: TGTGCCAGTAGGATTGGGACAGCCACCTACGAGCAGTACTTC.

The rearrangement links TRBV28 to TRBJ1-2; a weak D match, TRBD1 (6 bases). Germline loops: CDR1 MDHEN, CDR2 SYDVKM. This CDR3 region has 16 residues. Deletions cut 3 bases from V and 7 bases from J, with 21 bases between. CDR3 loop: CASSFPGRGGRGGYTF. The CDR3 DNA follows: TGTGCCAGCAGTTTTCCCGGCCGGGGGGGGCGCGGTGGCTACACCTTC.

V gene TRBV11-3 combines with J gene TRBJ2-7; possible D gene TRBD2, 5 bases. CDR3 length: 13 amino acids. Trimming pared 3 bases from V and 2 bases from J, leaving 8 bases between. Germline V gene sequence: CDR1 SGHNT, CDR2 YENEEA. DNA of the CDR3: TGTGCCAGCAGCTTCGGGGATACCTACGAGCAGTACTTC. Protein sequence: CASSFGDTYEQYF.

This chain links TRBV11-3 with TRBJ2-3, with TRBD2 matching over 9 bases. The V segment lost 4 bases and the J segment 3 bases; nucleotides outside the gene matches: 11. The CDR3 contains 17 residues. CDR1 SGHNT and CDR2 YENEEA come from the germline V gene. The CDR3 protein is CASSSRGSGRETDTQYF. In DNA, the CDR3 is TGTGCCAGCAGCTCCCGGGGTAGCGGGAGAGAAACAGATACGCAGTATTTT.

This chain joins TRBV5-1 and TRBJ2-5; 10 positions agree with TRBD2. Germline assignment: CDR1 SGHRS and CDR2 YFSETQ. This CDR3 is 15 amino acids long. With 2 bases clipped from V and 5 bases from J, the junction kept 6 bases outside the gene matches. CDR3 sequence: CASSFGSSGSETQYF. As DNA, the CDR3 is TGCGCCAGCAGCTTCGGCTCTAGCGGGAGTGAGACCCAGTACTTC.

This chain uses TRBV4-1 with TRBJ2-1, with 12 nucleotides matching TRBD2. The CDR3 has 20 amino acids. CDR1 MGHRA and CDR2 YSYEKL come from the germline V gene. Trimming took 4 bases from V and 0 from J; bases not matched to a gene: 13. The CDR3 reads CASSPTGLTSGSPSYNEQFF. The CDR3 nucleotides are TGCGCCAGCAGCCCCACAGGGCTGACTAGCGGGAGCCCCTCCTACAATGAGCAGTTCTTC.

The CDR3 loop is CASSPGGQGVGYTF. DNA for the CDR3: TGTGCCAGCAGTCCGGGTGGACAGGGAGTTGGCTACACCTTC. V gene TRBV6-4 combines with J gene TRBJ1-2; 8 nucleotides agree with TRBD1. Germline CDR1 and CDR2: MRHNA and SNTAGT. CDR3 length: 14 amino acids. V shed 5 bases and J 7 bases; nucleotides not matched to a gene: 9.

This clone was detected once. This sequence joins TRBV7-2 and TRBJ1-2; D possibly corresponds to TRBD1 (6 bases). Germline lookup yields CDR1 SGHTA and CDR2 FQGNSA. Trimming stripped 3 bases from V and 8 bases from J, with 16 bases between. The CDR3 is 14 amino acids. CDR3 coding DNA: TGTGCCAGCAGCTTTTCTCAGGGGCCGCGGGGCTACACCTTC. Its translation is CASSFSQGPRGYTF.